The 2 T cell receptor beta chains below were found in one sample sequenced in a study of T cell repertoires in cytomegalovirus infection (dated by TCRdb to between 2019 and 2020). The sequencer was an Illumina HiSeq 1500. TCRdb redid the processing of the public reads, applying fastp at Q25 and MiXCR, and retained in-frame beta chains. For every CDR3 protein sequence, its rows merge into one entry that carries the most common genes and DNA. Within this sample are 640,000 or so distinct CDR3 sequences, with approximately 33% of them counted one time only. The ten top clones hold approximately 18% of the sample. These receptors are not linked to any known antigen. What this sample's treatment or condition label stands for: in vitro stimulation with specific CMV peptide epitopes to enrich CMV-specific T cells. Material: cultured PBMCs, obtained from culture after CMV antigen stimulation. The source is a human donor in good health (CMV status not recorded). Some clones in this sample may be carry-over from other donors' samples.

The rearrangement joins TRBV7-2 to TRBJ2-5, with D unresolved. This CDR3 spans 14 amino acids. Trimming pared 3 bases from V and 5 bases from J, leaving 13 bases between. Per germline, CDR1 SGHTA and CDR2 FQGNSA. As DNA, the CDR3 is TGTGCCAGCAGCTTCTCCCGGACGGATGAGACCCAGTACTTC. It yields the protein CASSFSRTDETQYF.

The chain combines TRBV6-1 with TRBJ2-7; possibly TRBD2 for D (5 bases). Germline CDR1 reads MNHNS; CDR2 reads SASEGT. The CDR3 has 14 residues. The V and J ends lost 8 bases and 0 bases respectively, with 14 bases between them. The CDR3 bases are TGTGCCAGCTCCGGGTGGGGAGCCTCCTACGAGCAGTACTTC. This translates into CASSGWGASYEQYF.